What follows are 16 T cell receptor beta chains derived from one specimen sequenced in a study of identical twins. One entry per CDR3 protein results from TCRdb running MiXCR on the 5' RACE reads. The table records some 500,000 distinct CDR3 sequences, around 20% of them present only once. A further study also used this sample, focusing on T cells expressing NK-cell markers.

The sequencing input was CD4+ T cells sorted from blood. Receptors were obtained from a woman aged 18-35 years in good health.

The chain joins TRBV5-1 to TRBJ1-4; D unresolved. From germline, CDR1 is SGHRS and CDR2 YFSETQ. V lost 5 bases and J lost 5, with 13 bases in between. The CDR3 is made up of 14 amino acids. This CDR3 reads CASSYDAANEKLFF. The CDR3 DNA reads TGCGCCAGCAGTTATGACGCGGCAAATGAAAAACTGTTTTTT.

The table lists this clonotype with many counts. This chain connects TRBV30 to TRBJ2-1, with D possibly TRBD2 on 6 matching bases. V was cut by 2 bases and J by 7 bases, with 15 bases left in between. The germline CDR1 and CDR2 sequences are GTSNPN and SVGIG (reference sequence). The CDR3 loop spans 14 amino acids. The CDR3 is CAWSLVGGKNEQFF. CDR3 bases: TGTGCCTGGAGTCTCGTGGGAGGCAAAAATGAGCAGTTCTTC.

The CDR3 protein is CASSGTDYLSTQYF. CDR3 in DNA: TGTGCCAGCAGTGGTACGGACTACCTCAGTACGCAGTATTTT. The V and J genes are TRBV6-1 and TRBJ2-3; possible D gene TRBD2, 6 bases. The CDR3 runs to 14 residues. Germline V CDR1 and CDR2: MNHNS, SASEGT. The germline V and J ends were trimmed by 4 bases and 8 bases, with 16 bases remaining between them.

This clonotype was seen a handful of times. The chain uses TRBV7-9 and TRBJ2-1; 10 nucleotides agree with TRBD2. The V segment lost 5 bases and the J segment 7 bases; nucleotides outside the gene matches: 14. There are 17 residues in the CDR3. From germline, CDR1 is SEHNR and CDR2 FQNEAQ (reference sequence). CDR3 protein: CASSPARGGAGGNEQFF. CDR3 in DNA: TGTGCCAGCAGCCCTGCCCGCGGGGGAGCGGGAGGGAATGAGCAGTTCTTC.

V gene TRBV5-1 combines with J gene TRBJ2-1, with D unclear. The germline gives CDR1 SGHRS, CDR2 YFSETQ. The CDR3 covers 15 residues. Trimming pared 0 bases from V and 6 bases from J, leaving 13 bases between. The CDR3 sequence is CASSLVASRGNEQFF. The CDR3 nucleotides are TGCGCCAGCAGCTTGGTAGCTTCCCGAGGCAATGAGCAGTTCTTC.

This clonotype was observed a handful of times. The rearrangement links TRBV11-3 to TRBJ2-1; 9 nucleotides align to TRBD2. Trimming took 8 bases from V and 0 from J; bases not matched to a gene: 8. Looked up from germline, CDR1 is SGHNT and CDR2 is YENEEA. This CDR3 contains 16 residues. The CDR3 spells CASGVLAGLSYNEQFF. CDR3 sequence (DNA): TGTGCCAGCGGCGTGCTAGCGGGGCTCTCCTACAATGAGCAGTTCTTC.

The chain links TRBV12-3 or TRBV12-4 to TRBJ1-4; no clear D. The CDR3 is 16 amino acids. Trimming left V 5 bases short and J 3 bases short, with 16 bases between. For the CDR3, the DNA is TGTGCCAGCAGTCCGCGGCCCCGAGATCCTAATGAAAAACTGTTTTTT. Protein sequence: CASSPRPRDPNEKLFF.

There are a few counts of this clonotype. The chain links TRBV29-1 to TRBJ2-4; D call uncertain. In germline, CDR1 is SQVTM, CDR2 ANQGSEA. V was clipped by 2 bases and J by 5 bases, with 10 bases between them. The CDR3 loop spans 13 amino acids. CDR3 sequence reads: CSVETAVENIQYF. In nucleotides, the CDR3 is TGCAGCGTTGAAACCGCGGTAGAAAACATTCAGTACTTC.

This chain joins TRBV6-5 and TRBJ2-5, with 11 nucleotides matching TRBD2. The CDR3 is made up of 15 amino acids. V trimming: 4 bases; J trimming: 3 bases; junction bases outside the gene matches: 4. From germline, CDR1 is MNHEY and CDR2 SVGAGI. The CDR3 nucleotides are TGTGCCAGCAGTTTTCCGGGACTAGCGGAAGAGACCCAGTACTTC. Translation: CASSFPGLAEETQYF.

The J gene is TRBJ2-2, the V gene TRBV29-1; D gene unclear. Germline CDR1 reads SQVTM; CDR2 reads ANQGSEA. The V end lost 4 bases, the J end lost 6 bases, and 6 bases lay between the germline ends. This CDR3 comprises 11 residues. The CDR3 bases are TGCAGCGTTGTAACGGCCGGGGAGCTGTTTTTT. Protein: CSVVTAGELFF.

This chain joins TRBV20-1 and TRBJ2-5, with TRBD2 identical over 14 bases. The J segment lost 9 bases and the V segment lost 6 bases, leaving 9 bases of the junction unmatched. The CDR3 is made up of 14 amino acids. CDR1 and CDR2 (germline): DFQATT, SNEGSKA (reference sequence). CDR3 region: CSAQTSGGASPQYF. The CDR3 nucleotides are TGCAGTGCCCAGACTAGCGGGGGGGCCTCGCCCCAGTACTTC.

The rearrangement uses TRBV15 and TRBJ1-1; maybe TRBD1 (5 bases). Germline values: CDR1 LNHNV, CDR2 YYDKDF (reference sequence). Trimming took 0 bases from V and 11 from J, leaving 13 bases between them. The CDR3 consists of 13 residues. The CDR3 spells CATSRDHRGWAFF. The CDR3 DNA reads TGTGCCACCAGCAGAGATCATCGGGGGTGGGCTTTCTTT.

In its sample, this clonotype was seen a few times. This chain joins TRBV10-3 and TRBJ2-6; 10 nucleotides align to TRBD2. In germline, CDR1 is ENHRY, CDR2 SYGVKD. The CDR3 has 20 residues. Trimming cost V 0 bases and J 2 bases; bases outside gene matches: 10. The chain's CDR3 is CAISESVASGGKAGANVLTF. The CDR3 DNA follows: TGTGCCATCAGTGAGTCGGTGGCTAGCGGGGGAAAGGCTGGGGCCAACGTCCTGACTTTC.

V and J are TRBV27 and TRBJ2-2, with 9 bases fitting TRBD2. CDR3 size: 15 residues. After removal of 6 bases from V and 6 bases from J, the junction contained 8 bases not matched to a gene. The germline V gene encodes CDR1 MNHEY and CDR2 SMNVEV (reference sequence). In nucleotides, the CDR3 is TGTGCCAGCAGGCCACTGGCGGGGGGGCCCGGGGAGCTGTTTTTT. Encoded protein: CASRPLAGGPGELFF.

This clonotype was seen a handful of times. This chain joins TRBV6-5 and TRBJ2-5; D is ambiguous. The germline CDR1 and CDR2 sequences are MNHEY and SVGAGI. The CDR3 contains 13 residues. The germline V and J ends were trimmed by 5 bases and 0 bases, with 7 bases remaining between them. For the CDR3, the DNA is TGTGCCAGCAGTACTTCACACCAAGAGACCCAGTACTTC. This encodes CASSTSHQETQYF.

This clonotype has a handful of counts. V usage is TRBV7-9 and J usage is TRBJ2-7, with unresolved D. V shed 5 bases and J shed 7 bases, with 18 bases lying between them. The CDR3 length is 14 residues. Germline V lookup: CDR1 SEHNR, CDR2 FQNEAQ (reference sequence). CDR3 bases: TGTGCCAGCAGCAGCAGTAGGACCATAGATGAGCAGTACTTC. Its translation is CASSSSRTIDEQYF.